This entry lists 4 T cell receptor beta chains sequenced from one sample in a study of Ad26.COV2.S vaccination and SARS-CoV-2 variants. Data came from immunoSEQ multiplex PCR; TCRdb stores just in-frame clones and leaves some out. The repertoire holds some 640,000 clones, 89% seen once, with around 1.4% in the top ten. Treatment denoted: roughly 18 received Ad26.COV2.S at low or high dose, single or two shots; a few received placebo; per-sample allocation not given. The investigators took samples on day 63 after the first vaccine or placebo injection. The material sequenced was peripheral blood, taken in a trial of Ad26.COV2.S vaccine versus placebo. The receptors were sampled from a person aged 18 to 65 who received the Ad26.COV2.S COVID-19 vaccine or a placebo.

The chain has TRBV3-1 (or the pseudogene TRBV3-2) and TRBJ2-3; the match to TRBD2 covers 9 bases. The length of the CDR3 is 14 residues. Germline CDR1 LGHDT, CDR2 YNNKEL (reference sequence). J lost 6 bases, V lost 1 base, and 2 bases had no gene match. CDR3 amino acids: CASSQGSGSDTQYF. Written as DNA, the CDR3 is TGTGCCAGCAGCCAAGGTAGCGGGAGTGATACGCAGTATTTT.

The chain carries TRBV6-5 and TRBJ1-1; D unclear. CDR1 MNHEY and CDR2 SVGAGI come from the germline V gene. This CDR3 has 14 amino acids. V shed 7 bases and J shed 2 bases, with 14 bases lying between them. The CDR3 loop is CASKSGDTNTEAFF. In DNA form, the CDR3 reads TGTGCCAGCAAATCCGGGGATACCAACACTGAAGCTTTCTTT.

A word on this clone: Other DNA sequences in the sample encode the same CDR3. V is TRBV12-3 or TRBV12-4 and J is TRBJ2-7, with D hard to call. V dropped 6 bases and J dropped 1 base, with 4 bases sitting between them. CDR3 length: 11 residues. The DNA of the CDR3 is TGTGCCAGCAGCCAATCCTACGAGCAGTACTTC. Residues: CASSQSYEQYF.

The chain recombines TRBV27 with TRBJ2-4; tentative D call: TRBD2 (7 bases). The length of the CDR3 is 16 residues. V was trimmed by 6 bases and J by 1 base, leaving 16 bases between them. Germline V gene data show CDR1 as MNHEY and CDR2 as SMNVEV (reference sequence). As DNA, the CDR3 is TGTGCCAGCAGCCCCTTGGGGGGGCTGGCCAAAAACATTCAGTACTTC. Amino acid sequence: CASSPLGGLAKNIQYF.